The 20 T cell receptor beta chains given below trace back to one sample, sequenced in a study of blood T cell repertoires in COVID-19. Assay used: immunoSEQ multiplex PCR; TCRdb lists only in-frame clones, some missing. Counted here are approximately 180,000 clones, 70% to 90% occurring once; the ten biggest clones make up more than 2.5%. Sequencing input: peripheral blood. Receptors were obtained from a man aged 60 to 75 with acute or convalescent COVID-19.

The V gene is TRBV5-1, the J gene TRBJ1-1, with D possibly being TRBD1 (6 bases). Trimming took off 4 bases at V and 0 bases at J, with 13 bases between the two ends. This CDR3 spans 15 amino acids. Per the germline V gene, CDR1 is SGHRS and CDR2 is YFSETQ. CDR3 nucleotide sequence: TGCGCCAGCAGCGCACCAGGGGTAATGAACACTGAAGCTTTCTTT. Translated: CASSAPGVMNTEAFF.

The J gene is TRBJ2-2, the V gene TRBV11-2; D is undetermined. V was cut by 5 bases and J by 2 bases, with 12 bases left in between. From germline, CDR1 is SGHAT and CDR2 FQNNGV. The length of the CDR3 is 15 residues. DNA for the CDR3: TGTGCCAGCAGCAGTAGAAGCTTAAACACCGGGGAGCTGTTTTTT. This sequence encodes CASSSRSLNTGELFF.

The chain combines TRBV28 with TRBJ1-1; 7 nucleotides align to TRBD1. From germline, CDR1 is MDHEN and CDR2 SYDVKM. The CDR3 covers 14 residues. V lost 7 bases and J lost 0; bases outside the gene matches: 5. The CDR3 is CASKPGQLNTEAFF. CDR3 nucleotide sequence: TGTGCCAGCAAACCGGGACAGTTGAACACTGAAGCTTTCTTT.

The V gene is TRBV6-1, the J gene TRBJ1-5; D is undetermined. The CDR3 is made up of 15 amino acids. Per germline, CDR1 MNHNS and CDR2 SASEGT. V was cut by 1 base and J by 0 bases, with 7 bases left in between. The chain's CDR3 is CASSEDALSNQPQHF. In DNA form, the CDR3 reads TGTGCCAGCAGTGAAGATGCACTTAGCAATCAGCCCCAGCATTTT.

The chain recombines TRBV19 with TRBJ1-5; a weak D match, TRBD1 (6 bases). The CDR3 extends over 15 amino acids. Germline V CDR1 and CDR2: LNHDA, SQIVND (reference sequence). Trimming left V 5 bases short and J 0 bases short, with 11 bases between. As DNA, the CDR3 is TGTGCCAGTAGTCCACAGGGTTATAGCAATCAGCCCCAGCATTTT. Translating gives CASSPQGYSNQPQHF.

The chain recombines TRBV6-5 with TRBJ2-5; D possibly corresponds to TRBD2 (6 bases). The V end was cut by 0 bases, the J end by 4 bases, with 15 bases between. From germline, CDR1 is MNHEY and CDR2 SVGAGI. The CDR3 runs 16 residues. The CDR3 reads CASSYSGSWGVETQYF. CDR3 nucleotide sequence: TGTGCCAGCAGTTACTCGGGAAGTTGGGGGGTAGAGACCCAGTACTTC.

The CDR3 protein is CSAGTTYEQYF. CDR3 nucleotide sequence: TGCAGTGCTGGGACTACCTACGAGCAGTACTTC. This chain connects TRBV20-1 to TRBJ2-7; 7 bases align to TRBD2. Germline trimming cut 5 bases from V and 2 bases from J; bases unmatched to any gene: 0. This CDR3 is built from 11 residues. Looked up from germline, CDR1 is DFQATT and CDR2 is SNEGSKA (reference sequence).

This clone appeared a single time. The J gene is TRBJ2-1, the V gene TRBV11-3; no clear D gene. This CDR3 has 11 residues. CDR1 and CDR2 from the germline V gene are SGHNT and YENEEA. The ends were cut back, 1 base at V and 9 bases at J, with 4 bases in the middle. The CDR3 sequence is CASSLAVEQFF. The CDR3 region has the DNA TGTGCCAGCAGCTTAGCAGTTGAGCAGTTCTTC.

This chain joins TRBV12-3 or TRBV12-4 and TRBJ2-5; a possible D gene is TRBD2 (6 bases). The CDR3 runs 13 residues. V was pared by 3 bases and J by 5 bases, with 10 bases between. The CDR3 coding sequence is TGTGCCAGCAGTTTTCTAGCGTTGGAGACCCAGTACTTC. Translating it yields CASSFLALETQYF.

The rearrangement links TRBV4-1 to TRBJ1-2; TRBD1 matches at 7 bases. Germline loops: CDR1 MGHRA, CDR2 YSYEKL. The CDR3 contains 15 residues. Trimming cost V 5 bases and J 6 bases; bases outside gene matches: 12. The CDR3 bases are TGCGCCAGCAGCGTTCTTAGAGGGGGCTCGGATGGCTACACCTTC. Protein product: CASSVLRGGSDGYTF.

This chain links TRBV19 with TRBJ1-5, with TRBD1 matching 8 bases. J gave up 2 bases and V 0 bases, and 6 bases lay outside the gene matches. The CDR3 extends over 17 amino acids. Germline V gene data show CDR1 as LNHDA and CDR2 as SQIVND (reference sequence). The CDR3 reads CASSIDLWTGRNQPQHF. CDR3 DNA: TGTGCCAGTAGTATAGATCTATGGACAGGGCGCAATCAGCCCCAGCATTTT. The full variable domain, with the rest looked up from reference TRBV19 and TRBJ1-5, is DGGITQSPKYLFRKEGQNVTLSCEQNLNHDAMYWYRQDPGQGLRLIYYSQIVNDFQKGDIAEGYSVSREKKESFPLTVTSAQKNPTAFYLCASSIDLWTGRNQPQHFGDGTRLSIL.

The CDR3 nucleotides are TGTGCCAGCTCACCCCCGGGACTAGCGGGACTCGGTGAGCAGTTCTTC. Its translation is CASSPPGLAGLGEQFF. The chain has TRBV18 and TRBJ2-1, with 13 bases lining up with TRBD2. CDR1 is KGHSH and CDR2 is LQKENI in the germline V gene. With V trimmed by 3 bases and J by 9 bases, 8 bases remained unmatched. The CDR3 extends over 16 amino acids.

For the CDR3, the DNA is TGTGCTAGTGGTTTGAACAGCCAAGAGACCCAGTACTTC. This encodes CASGLNSQETQYF. The rearrangement links TRBV12-5 to TRBJ2-5, with no clear D. V shed 2 bases and J shed 1 base, with 5 bases lying between them. The CDR3 contains 13 residues. Germline lookup yields CDR1 LGHNT and CDR2 FRNRAP.

The rearrangement uses TRBV14 and TRBJ2-7; D is perhaps TRBD1 (5 bases). CDR3 length equals 12 residues. The germline V gene encodes CDR1 SGHDN and CDR2 FVKESK. V was pared by 5 bases and J by 5 bases, with 10 bases between. CDR3 protein: CASSATVNEQYF. The CDR3 DNA is TGTGCCAGCAGCGCGACAGTCAACGAGCAGTACTTC.

J is TRBJ1-1 and V is TRBV7-2; 11 bases fit TRBD1. Germline loops: CDR1 SGHTA, CDR2 FQGNSA. V gave up 6 bases and J gave up 3 bases; unmatched junction bases: 0. This CDR3 has 13 residues. The CDR3 sequence: CASRGQGDTEAFF. CDR3 nucleotide sequence: TGTGCCAGCAGGGGACAGGGGGACACTGAAGCTTTCTTT.

V is TRBV5-1 and J is TRBJ2-3, with 9 bases fitting TRBD1. The germline V gene encodes CDR1 SGHRS and CDR2 YFSETQ. Losses at the gene ends were 0 bases for V and 5 bases for J; bases not matched to a gene: 7. The CDR3 is 16 residues long. CDR3 loop: CASSLGDRELLDTQYF. The CDR3 DNA reads as TGCGCCAGCAGCTTGGGGGACAGGGAATTATTAGATACGCAGTATTTT.

V gene TRBV6-5 combines with J gene TRBJ2-1, with unresolved D. Trimming cost V 3 bases and J 0 bases, with 6 bases left between them. CDR1 and CDR2 (germline): MNHEY, SVGAGI. CDR3 length equals 14 residues. The CDR3 nucleotides read TGTGCCAGCAGTTATTTCTCCTCCTACAATGAGCAGTTCTTC. Translation gives CASSYFSSYNEQFF.

This sequence joins TRBV19 and TRBJ2-1, with 9 bases identical to TRBD1. The CDR3 sequence is 19 residues long. CDR1 and CDR2 (germline): LNHDA, SQIVND (reference sequence). The J segment lost 0 bases and the V segment lost 3 bases, leaving 12 bases of the junction unmatched. The CDR3 loop reads CASSIRDRVLGSSYNEQFF. In nucleotides, the CDR3 is TGTGCCAGTAGTATCCGGGACAGGGTATTAGGTAGCTCCTACAATGAGCAGTTCTTC.

The chain recombines TRBV3-1 (or the pseudogene TRBV3-2) with TRBJ2-7; D unresolved. The V end was cut by 2 bases, the J end by 2 bases, with 4 bases between. Germline-derived CDR1 and CDR2 are LGHDT and YNNKEL (reference sequence). The CDR3 consists of 12 residues. The CDR3 DNA reads TGTGCCAGCAGCCAAACTACCTACGAGCAGTACTTC. Protein product: CASSQTTYEQYF.

The chain joins TRBV13 to TRBJ2-5, with 8 bases aligning to TRBD2. Unmatched junction bases numbered 6, after V lost 2 bases and J lost 4 bases. CDR1 and CDR2 from the germline V gene are PRHDT and FYEKMQ (reference sequence). The CDR3 length is 15 residues. The CDR3 DNA reads as TGTGCCAGCAGCTTACAAGCGGGAGAGGGAGAGACCCAGTACTTC. It encodes CASSLQAGEGETQYF.